This TCR beta chain was sequenced in a study of T cell responses to AZD1222 COVID-19 vaccine. Germline trimming cut 6 bases from V and 8 bases from J; bases unmatched to any gene: 13. The CDR3 sequence is 15 residues long. Germline lookup yields CDR1 MGHRA and CDR2 YSYEKL. The table came from immunoSEQ multiplex PCR; TCRdb's copy has only in-frame clones and leaves some out. Counted here are about 150,000 clones, roughly 90% occurring once; the ten biggest clones make up approximately 20%. In regard to this clone: The antigen remains unidentified.

Study-wide findings and caveats: Repertoire sampling happened only post peak T cell response. Compared with day 0, the breadth and depth of the Spike-specific TCR repertoire rose significantly after two doses of AZD1222. The donor group comprised mostly white British people and more females; the analysis possibly underestimated clonal diversity. Nearly half of unique spike-specific TCRs reportedly avoided B.1.351 and B.1.1.7 mutated regions.

This receptor was obtained from an adult in good health. The chain links TRBV4-1 to TRBJ2-1; 7 bases are a match to TRBD2. The starting material was peripheral blood, obtained on day 0 of AZD1222 vaccination. This CDR3 is CASRWLAALGDEQFF. The CDR3 DNA follows: TGCGCCAGCAGGTGGCTAGCGGCCCTAGGAGATGAGCAGTTCTTC.